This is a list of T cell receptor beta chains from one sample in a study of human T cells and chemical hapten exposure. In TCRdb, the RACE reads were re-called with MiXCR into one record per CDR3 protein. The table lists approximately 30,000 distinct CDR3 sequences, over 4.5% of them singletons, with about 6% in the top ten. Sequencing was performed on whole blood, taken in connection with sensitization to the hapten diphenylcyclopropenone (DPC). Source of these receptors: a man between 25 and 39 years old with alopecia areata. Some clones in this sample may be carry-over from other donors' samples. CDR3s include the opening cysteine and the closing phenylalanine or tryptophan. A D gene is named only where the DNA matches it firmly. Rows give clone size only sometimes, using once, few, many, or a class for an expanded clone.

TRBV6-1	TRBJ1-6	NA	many	TGTGCCAGCAGTGAACCGAGTGGGGAGGGCTCCCGTTCACCCCTCCACTTT	CASSEPSGEGSRSPLHF
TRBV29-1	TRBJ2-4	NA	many	TGCAGCGTTGTGTGGGACCTATCCGGGGACATTCAGTACTTC	CSVVWDLSGDIQYF
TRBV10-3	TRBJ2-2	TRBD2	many	TGTGCCATTCCGACTAGCGGGAGGAAGAACACCGGGGAGCTGTTTTTT	CAIPTSGRKNTGELFF
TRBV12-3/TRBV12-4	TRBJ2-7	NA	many	TGTGCCAGCAGTTTAGCCCGGGGATGGTCCTACGAATGGTCCTACGAGCAGTACTTC	CASSLARGWSYEWSYEQYF
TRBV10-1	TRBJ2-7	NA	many	TGCGCCAGCAGTGAGTCAACCGACAGGTCGAAGCAGTACTTC	CASSESTDRSKQYF
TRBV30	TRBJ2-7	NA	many	TGTGCCTGGGGGGACGGGCGAACCTACGAGCAGTACTTC	CAWGDGRTYEQYF
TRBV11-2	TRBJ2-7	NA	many	TGTGCCAGCAGCTTATTCCCTGGGACCCTCTCCTACGAGCAGTACTTC	CASSLFPGTLSYEQYF
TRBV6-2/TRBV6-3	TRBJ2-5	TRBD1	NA	TGTGCCAGCAGTTACTCACGGGACAGGGGGAGACTTAACCAAGAGACCCAGTACTTC	CASSYSRDRGRLNQETQYF
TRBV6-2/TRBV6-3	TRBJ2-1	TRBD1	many	TGTGCCAGCAGTTTACAGGGGAGCTCCTACAGCTCCTACAATGAGCAGTTCTTC	CASSLQGSSYSSYNEQFF
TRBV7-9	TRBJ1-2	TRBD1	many	TGTGCCAGCAGCACACCTAGACAGGGTGCTAACTATGGCTACACCTTC	CASSTPRQGANYGYTF
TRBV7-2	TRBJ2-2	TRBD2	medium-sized	TGTGCCAGCAGCACCTGGGCGGGAGGGGACACCGGGGAGCTGTTTTTT	CASSTWAGGDTGELFF
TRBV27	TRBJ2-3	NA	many	TGTGCCAGCAGTTTATCCCCTAGGGTCAGCACAGATACGCAGTATTTT	CASSLSPRVSTDTQYF
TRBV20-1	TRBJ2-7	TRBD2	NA	TGCAGGAAAGCGGGGCGCTACGAGCAGTACTTC	CRKAGRYEQYF
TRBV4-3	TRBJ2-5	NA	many	TGCGCCAGCAGCCAAGAGACACTACTAAATCAAGAGACCCAGTACTTC	CASSQETLLNQETQYF
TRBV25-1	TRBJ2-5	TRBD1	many	TGTGCCAGCAGCTTCGACAGGGCCCAGTACTTC	CASSFDRAQYF
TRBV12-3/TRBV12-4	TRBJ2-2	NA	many	TGTGCCAGCAGTTTCCGAGAGGTTGGAAACGGGGAGCTGTTTTTT	CASSFREVGNGELFF
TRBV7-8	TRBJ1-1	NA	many	TGTGCCAGCAGCTTAGGGGTGATGAACACTGAAGCTTTCTTT	CASSLGVMNTEAFF
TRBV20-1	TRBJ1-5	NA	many	TGCAGTGCTAGAGTAACGGGGTATAGCAATCAGCCCCAGCATTTT	CSARVTGYSNQPQHF
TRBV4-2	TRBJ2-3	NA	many	TGTGCCAGCAGCCAACAAGACGGGAGCACAGATACGCAGTATTTT	CASSQQDGSTDTQYF
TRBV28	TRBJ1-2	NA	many	TGTGCCAGCAGTTTTAACAACCACTACACCTTC	CASSFNNHYTF
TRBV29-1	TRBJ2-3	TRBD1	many	TGCAGCGTTCAGAAAGGAAGGGACAGGGGCACAGATACGCAGTATTTT	CSVQKGRDRGTDTQYF
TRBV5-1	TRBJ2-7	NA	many	TGCGCCAGCAGCACCGAGATTGGCGGGAAGGTGTTTGGCTGTGCCTACGAGCAGTACTTC	CASSTEIGGKVFGCAYEQYF
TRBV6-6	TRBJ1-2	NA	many	TGTGCCAGCTCACAGGCGACTAACTATGGCTACACCTTC	CASSQATNYGYTF
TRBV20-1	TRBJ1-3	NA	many	TGCAGTGCCACGTACCATCAGCAATCGAACACCATATATTTT	CSATYHQQSNTIYF
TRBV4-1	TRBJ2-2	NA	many	TGCGCCAGCAGCCAAGTTGGGGGGCAACGCCGAACTACGAACACCGGGGAGCTGTTTTTT	CASSQVGGQRRTTNTGELFF
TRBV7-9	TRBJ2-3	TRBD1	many	TGTGCCAGCAGCCGTGACAGGGGCCAAGATACGCAGTATTTT	CASSRDRGQDTQYF
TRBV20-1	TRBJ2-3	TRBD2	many	TGCAGTGCTAGAGATTGGACTAGCGGGATCTCTAGCACAGATACGCAGTATTTT	CSARDWTSGISSTDTQYF
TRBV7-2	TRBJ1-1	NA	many	TGTGCCAGCAGAACCTCAGGGGAGAGGCCTGAAGCTTTCTTT	CASRTSGERPEAFF
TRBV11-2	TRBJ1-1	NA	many	TGTGCCAGCAGCCCGGCCGTGAACACTGAAGCTTTCTTT	CASSPAVNTEAFF